This passage covers 18 T cell receptor beta chains from one sample sequenced in a study of blood T cell repertoires in COVID-19. The assay was immunoSEQ multiplex PCR, and TCRdb's table has in-frame clones only and misses some. Found here are about 68,000 clones, 80% of them singletons; the top ten hold 12%. The sequenced material came from peripheral blood. The receptors shown here come from a human donor in a cohort sampled during active COVID-19.

Only one count was recorded for this clone. The CDR3 DNA sequence: TGCGCCAGCAGCCTAGAAAAGGGTGCAGGCGGGGCTTCACCCCTCCACTTT. Protein product: CASSLEKGAGGASPLHF. The chain uses TRBV4-3 and TRBJ1-6; tentatively, D is TRBD1 (5 bases). The germline V gene encodes CDR1 LGHNA and CDR2 YSLEER. The CDR3 is 17 residues long. V lost 4 bases to trimming and J lost 9 bases, with 22 bases between them.

The rearrangement links TRBV18 to TRBJ2-7, with TRBD2 as a possible D gene (6 bases). The length of the CDR3 is 14 residues. Trimming removed 4 bases at V and 7 bases at J, with 17 bases between. The germline V gene encodes CDR1 KGHSH and CDR2 LQKENI. The CDR3 DNA reads TGTGCCAGCTCACGGGACGGAGTCCGGGGGGAGCAGTACGTC. Translation: CASSRDGVRGEQYV.

This clone was seen a handful of times. The V call is TRBV19, the J call TRBJ1-2, with D uncertain. The CDR3 length is 17 residues. Trimming pared 0 bases from V and 8 bases from J, leaving 22 bases between. CDR1 is LNHDA, CDR2 SQIVND, per germline (reference sequence). The CDR3 nucleotides are TGTGCCAGTAGTATAGATTTGAGCCTCGGGGAATGGAGGGGCTACACCTTC. This sequence encodes CASSIDLSLGEWRGYTF.

The chain uses TRBV29-1 and TRBJ1-2, with D perhaps matching TRBD1 (5 bases). Looked up from germline, CDR1 is SQVTM and CDR2 is ANQGSEA. Trimming cost V 6 bases and J 4 bases, with 15 bases left between them. The CDR3 contains 13 residues. The CDR3 loop is CSVGTPGGYGYTF. CDR3 nucleotides: TGCAGCGTCGGGACCCCGGGAGGCTATGGCTACACCTTC.

The rearrangement uses TRBV24-1 and TRBJ1-1; possibly TRBD1 for D (6 bases). Trimming took off 7 bases at V and 2 bases at J, with 13 bases between the two ends. The CDR3 runs to 14 residues. Looked up from germline, CDR1 is KGHDR and CDR2 is SFDVKD. The CDR3 coding sequence is TGTGCCACCAGAGAGACAGGAGTTAACACTGAAGCTTTCTTT. Translating gives CATRETGVNTEAFF.

This chain connects TRBV5-1 to TRBJ2-1; a possible D gene is TRBD2 (6 bases). Trimming took 4 bases from V and 5 from J, leaving 13 bases between them. This CDR3 contains 14 residues. CDR1 SGHRS and CDR2 YFSETQ come from the germline V gene. The CDR3 DNA reads TGCGCCAGCAGCCCGGGGCGGACTAACAATGAGCAGTTCTTC. The encoded protein is CASSPGRTNNEQFF.

This rearrangement joins TRBV7-3 to TRBJ2-5, with D possibly being TRBD2 (5 bases). This CDR3 contains 16 residues. Germline V gives CDR1 SGHTA, CDR2 FQGTGA. Trimming cost V 1 base and J 4 bases, with 16 bases left between them. CDR3 DNA sequence: TGTGCCAGCAGCTTAAGAGGGTCTGGGCTCGGAGAGACCCAGTACTTC. Translated: CASSLRGSGLGETQYF.

The chain links TRBV20-1 to TRBJ1-2; 7 bases are a match to TRBD1. Germline CDR1 is DFQATT and CDR2 is SNEGSKA (reference sequence). The CDR3 loop spans 11 amino acids. V dropped 6 bases and J dropped 13; count of bases not matched to a gene: 11. The CDR3 DNA reads TGCAGTGCCGTCCTCGGACAGGAGAGCACCTTC. Its protein is CSAVLGQESTF.

This clone was seen a handful of times. The chain has TRBV5-1 and TRBJ2-2, with 10 bases that match TRBD2. The CDR3 runs to 16 residues. J lost 1 base, V lost 6 bases, and 6 bases had no gene match. Looked up from germline, CDR1 is SGHRS and CDR2 is YFSETQ. CDR3 in amino acids: CASTSGLAVNTGELFF. The CDR3 DNA is TGCGCCAGCACCTCAGGACTAGCGGTGAACACCGGGGAGCTGTTTTTT.

The rearrangement links TRBV7-2 to TRBJ2-7; a weak D match, TRBD2 (5 bases). V was pared by 3 bases and J by 3 bases, with 9 bases between. Germline-derived CDR1 and CDR2 are SGHTA and FQGNSA. This CDR3 has 13 amino acids. CDR3 DNA: TGTGCCAGCAGCTTGAGGGATGACTACGAGCAGTACTTC. This gives the protein CASSLRDDYEQYF.

The sample holds a few counts of this clone. The V call is TRBV18, the J call TRBJ2-5, with TRBD2 matching 12 bases. The J segment lost 4 bases and the V segment lost 2 bases, leaving 5 bases of the junction unmatched. The CDR3 spans 16 residues. Germline V lookup: CDR1 KGHSH, CDR2 LQKENI. The chain's CDR3 is CASSPETLAGGETQYF. The CDR3, as DNA: TGTGCCAGCTCACCAGAAACACTAGCGGGGGGAGAGACCCAGTACTTC.

This clone was recorded a few times. The chain uses TRBV2 and TRBJ1-1; TRBD1 matches 8 bases. Germline assignment: CDR1 SNHLY and CDR2 FYNNEI. With V trimmed by 8 bases and J by 4 bases, 3 bases remained unmatched. This CDR3 is 12 amino acids long. The CDR3, as DNA: TGTGCCAGCCTGACAGGGGCCACTGAAGCTTTCTTT. Translation: CASLTGATEAFF.

The CDR3 DNA sequence: TGTGCCAGCAGTGAATCGGGTAGCGGGAGAGGCGGGGAGCTGTTTTTT. Translated, it gives CASSESGSGRGGELFF. The rearrangement links TRBV25-1 to TRBJ2-2; 9 bases line up with TRBD2. The J segment lost 7 bases and the V segment lost 1 base, leaving 7 bases of the junction unmatched. The CDR3 has 16 amino acids. The V gene's germline CDR1 is MGHDK and CDR2 SYGVNS.

V is TRBV18 and J is TRBJ1-1, with no clear D. V shed 0 bases and J shed 4 bases, with 15 bases lying between them. This CDR3 has 16 amino acids. Germline CDR1 is KGHSH and CDR2 is LQKENI. The CDR3 DNA is TGTGCCAGCTCACCACCGATCGGCGGGTCATCCACTGAAGCTTTCTTT. Its protein is CASSPPIGGSSTEAFF.

The genes are TRBV6-5 and TRBJ2-3, with unresolved D. Looked up from germline, CDR1 is MNHEY and CDR2 is SVGAGI. With 6 bases removed from V and 0 bases from J, the gap between germline ends came to 13 bases. CDR3 length equals 15 residues. This CDR3 is CASRPQQRSTDTQYF. CDR3 nucleotide sequence: TGTGCCAGCAGGCCCCAGCAGCGTAGCACAGATACGCAGTATTTT.

CDR3 residues: CASRGQQETQYF. CDR3 nucleotide sequence: TGTGCCAGCAGGGGACAGCAAGAGACCCAGTACTTC. The genes are TRBV27 and TRBJ2-5, with 7 bases identical to TRBD1. This CDR3 is built from 12 residues. The V gene's germline CDR1 is MNHEY and CDR2 SMNVEV (reference sequence). J was trimmed by 2 bases and V by 6 bases; bases with no gene match: 0.

This clone has a handful of counts. This rearrangement joins TRBV1 to TRBJ2-7; the table's D call, TRBD2, was not checked against the DNA. TRBV1 is annotated as a pseudogene. This CDR3 is 17 amino acids long. This CDR3 is CTSSQRLLRSSSYEQYF. CDR3 coding DNA: TGCACCAGCAGCCAACGACTCTTGCGGTCGAGCTCCTACGAGCAGTACTTC.

The rearrangement links TRBV16 to TRBJ1-5; TRBD1 is a possible D gene (5 bases). Germline lookup yields CDR1 KGHSY and CDR2 FQNENV. This CDR3 spans 15 amino acids. With 0 bases removed from V and 5 bases from J, the gap between germline ends came to 11 bases. Here the CDR3 DNA reads TGTGCCAGCAGCCAATCTGGGCAGGGTCATCAGCCCCAGCATTTT. The encoded protein is CASSQSGQGHQPQHF.